The rows below give T cell receptor beta chains drawn from one sample of a study of CD8 T cells in Susac syndrome. TCRdb used MiXCR to reprocess the immunoSEQ multiplex PCR reads, holding one entry per CDR3 protein. Among approximately 120,000 distinct CDR3 sequences listed, around 96% were seen once. The sequenced material came from CD4+ T cells from PBMCs. Receptors were obtained from a human donor in good health. Each CDR3 is given with its conserved first and last residue. A D gene is named only where the DNA matches it firmly. Part of the rows lack a size; the others show once, few, many or a class for expanded clones.

abundance: -; d_gene: -; v_gene: TRBV19; j_gene: TRBJ1-4; CDR3nt: TGTGCCGTCTTCAACGGAGACCATGAAAAACTGTTTTTT; CDR3aa: CAVFNGDHEKLFF
abundance: -; d_gene: -; v_gene: TRBV7-2; j_gene: TRBJ1-1; CDR3nt: TGTGCCAGCAGATATACCGGGACCTACGCCTTCTTT; CDR3aa: CASRYTGTYAFF
abundance: once; d_gene: -; v_gene: TRBV12-3/TRBV12-4; j_gene: TRBJ2-2; CDR3nt: TGTGCCAGCCAAACCTCGAACACCGGGGAGCTGTTTTTT; CDR3aa: CASQTSNTGELFF
abundance: once; d_gene: -; v_gene: TRBV19; j_gene: TRBJ1-2; CDR3nt: TGTGCCAGTAGTAAGCAGGGAGATGGCTACACCTTC; CDR3aa: CASSKQGDGYTF
abundance: -; d_gene: TRBD2; v_gene: TRBV19; j_gene: TRBJ2-1; CDR3nt: TGTGCCAGTAGTCATCAACTTCCGGGACTAGTAGATTTAAATGAGCAGTTCTTC; CDR3aa: CASSHQLPGLVDLNEQFF
abundance: -; d_gene: TRBD1; v_gene: TRBV30; j_gene: TRBJ1-2; CDR3nt: TGTGCCTCCCGACAGGGTGGGAGTTACTATGGCTACACCTTC; CDR3aa: CASRQGGSYYGYTF
abundance: -; d_gene: -; v_gene: TRBV2; j_gene: TRBJ2-5; CDR3nt: TGTGCCAGCAGTGGAACATGGCAAGAGACCCAGTACTTC; CDR3aa: CASSGTWQETQYF
abundance: -; d_gene: TRBD2; v_gene: TRBV14; j_gene: TRBJ2-7; CDR3nt: TGTGCCAGCAGCCAGAACCTAGCGGGAGGGGGATACGAGCAGTACTTC; CDR3aa: CASSQNLAGGGYEQYF
abundance: -; d_gene: TRBD1; v_gene: TRBV27; j_gene: TRBJ2-7; CDR3nt: TGTGCCAGCAGTCAACTTCCGGGACAGAACTACGAGCAGTACTTC; CDR3aa: CASSQLPGQNYEQYF
abundance: -; d_gene: -; v_gene: TRBV7-8; j_gene: TRBJ1-2; CDR3nt: TGTGCCAGCAGCTTAGAGGAGGGAAGGGGCTACACCTTC; CDR3aa: CASSLEEGRGYTF
abundance: -; d_gene: -; v_gene: TRBV3-1; j_gene: TRBJ1-5; CDR3nt: TGTGCCAGCAGCCAAGCCGGTCGGCAGAATAGCAATCAGCCCCAGCATTTT; CDR3aa: CASSQAGRQNSNQPQHF
abundance: -; d_gene: TRBD2; v_gene: TRBV6-5; j_gene: TRBJ2-1; CDR3nt: TGTGCCAGCAGTTCGCTCGGACTAGCGGTAATTTACAATGAGCAGTTCTTC; CDR3aa: CASSSLGLAVIYNEQFF
abundance: -; d_gene: -; v_gene: TRBV2; j_gene: TRBJ2-7; CDR3nt: TGTGCCAGCAGTGAAAGTCGAGGCTGGGCCTACGAGCAGTACTTC; CDR3aa: CASSESRGWAYEQYF
abundance: -; d_gene: -; v_gene: TRBV5-1; j_gene: TRBJ1-1; CDR3nt: TGCGCCAGCAGCCAAGCTCCGAACACTGAAGCTTTCTTT; CDR3aa: CASSQAPNTEAFF
abundance: -; d_gene: TRBD1; v_gene: TRBV6-2/TRBV6-3; j_gene: TRBJ2-5; CDR3nt: TGTGCCAGCACTCACGCGGACAGGTCGAGGCAAGAGACCCAGTACTTC; CDR3aa: CASTHADRSRQETQYF
abundance: -; d_gene: TRBD2; v_gene: TRBV3-1; j_gene: TRBJ2-7; CDR3nt: TGTGCCAGCAGCCAAGGACTAGCGGCAGCCTACGAGCAGTACTTC; CDR3aa: CASSQGLAAAYEQYF
abundance: -; d_gene: TRBD2; v_gene: TRBV18; j_gene: TRBJ2-7; CDR3nt: TGTGCCAGCTCACCACCGAGCGGGAGGGGGAACGAGCAGTACTTC; CDR3aa: CASSPPSGRGNEQYF
abundance: -; d_gene: TRBD1; v_gene: TRBV5-4; j_gene: TRBJ1-1; CDR3nt: TGTGCCAGCAGCCGGGACAGGGGCAGGGATGTTTTCTTT; CDR3aa: CASSRDRGRDVFF
abundance: -; d_gene: TRBD1; v_gene: TRBV2; j_gene: TRBJ1-5; CDR3nt: TGTGCCAGCAGGGGGACAGGGGGACAGCCCCAGCATTTT; CDR3aa: CASRGTGGQPQHF
abundance: -; d_gene: TRBD1; v_gene: TRBV28; j_gene: TRBJ1-2; CDR3nt: TGTGCCAGCAGCTTGACAGGGGGCGCCGGAGGCTACACCTTC; CDR3aa: CASSLTGGAGGYTF
abundance: -; d_gene: -; v_gene: TRBV15; j_gene: TRBJ2-5; CDR3nt: TGTGCCACCAGCAGAGGCCTGACAAAAGAGACCCAGTACTTC; CDR3aa: CATSRGLTKETQYF
abundance: once; d_gene: -; v_gene: TRBV29-1; j_gene: TRBJ1-2; CDR3nt: TGCAGCGTTGAAGGAAAGGGTCGCGGCGGCTACACCTTC; CDR3aa: CSVEGKGRGGYTF
abundance: -; d_gene: TRBD2; v_gene: TRBV30; j_gene: TRBJ2-1; CDR3nt: TGTGCCTGGAGTAGGACTAGCGGGAGCGTTAACAATGAGCAGTTCTTC; CDR3aa: CAWSRTSGSVNNEQFF
abundance: -; d_gene: TRBD2; v_gene: TRBV6-8; j_gene: TRBJ2-4; CDR3nt: TGTGCCAGCAGGTCGACTAGCGGGAGGGCCCTGGCCAAAAACATTCAGTACTTC; CDR3aa: CASRSTSGRALAKNIQYF
abundance: -; d_gene: -; v_gene: TRBV7-2; j_gene: TRBJ2-7; CDR3nt: TGTGCCAGCAGCCGGAGGGGGGTGAATAACGAGCAGTACTTC; CDR3aa: CASSRRGVNNEQYF
abundance: -; d_gene: -; v_gene: TRBV20-1; j_gene: TRBJ2-1; CDR3nt: TGCAGTGCTACTAGGTTGCGTGAGCAGTTCTTC; CDR3aa: CSATRLREQFF
abundance: -; d_gene: -; v_gene: TRBV20-1; j_gene: TRBJ2-3; CDR3nt: TGCAGTGCTAGAGATCCGTACCTCGGGGCCGATACGCAGTATTTT; CDR3aa: CSARDPYLGADTQYF
abundance: -; d_gene: -; v_gene: TRBV29-1; j_gene: TRBJ1-2; CDR3nt: TGCAGCGTCAGGGAGGGGAGTGATAGCTACACCTTC; CDR3aa: CSVREGSDSYTF
abundance: once; d_gene: -; v_gene: TRBV3-1; j_gene: TRBJ1-1; CDR3nt: TGTGCCAGCAGCTCAGCCCGTGGGACTGAAGCTTTCTTT; CDR3aa: CASSSARGTEAFF
abundance: -; d_gene: -; v_gene: TRBV9; j_gene: TRBJ2-7; CDR3nt: TGTGCCAGCAGCGTAGGACCCATCGGGGGATCCGAGCAGTACTTC; CDR3aa: CASSVGPIGGSEQYF
abundance: -; d_gene: TRBD1; v_gene: TRBV5-1; j_gene: TRBJ2-7; CDR3nt: TGCGCCAGCAGCCCTGGACAGGTTCGGGGCGAGCAGTACTTC; CDR3aa: CASSPGQVRGEQYF
abundance: -; d_gene: -; v_gene: TRBV5-1; j_gene: TRBJ2-2; CDR3nt: TGCGCCAGCTCCGGGGGAGAGAGGGGCACCGGGGAGCTGTTTTTT; CDR3aa: CASSGGERGTGELFF
abundance: -; d_gene: -; v_gene: TRBV24-1; j_gene: TRBJ1-5; CDR3nt: TGTGCCACCAGTAGCAGGGGAATGAAGCCCCAGCATTTT; CDR3aa: CATSSRGMKPQHF
abundance: few; d_gene: -; v_gene: TRBV29-1; j_gene: TRBJ2-7; CDR3nt: TGCAGCGTCTCCTACGGGAGCGAGCAGTACTTC; CDR3aa: CSVSYGSEQYF
abundance: -; d_gene: TRBD1; v_gene: TRBV5-1; j_gene: TRBJ1-1; CDR3nt: TGCGCCAGCACCCTTACCGGGACAGGGGGGACTGAAGCTTTCTTT; CDR3aa: CASTLTGTGGTEAFF
abundance: -; d_gene: -; v_gene: TRBV23-1; j_gene: TRBJ2-3; CDR3nt: TGCGCCAGCAGTAATCTTCCAGTGGCAGCAACGCGCACAGATACGCAGTATTTT; CDR3aa: CASSNLPVAATRTDTQYF
abundance: -; d_gene: -; v_gene: TRBV12-3/TRBV12-4; j_gene: TRBJ2-1; CDR3nt: TGTGCCAGCGTCCGGGACCGCTCTAACAATGAGCAGTTCTTC; CDR3aa: CASVRDRSNNEQFF
abundance: -; d_gene: -; v_gene: TRBV5-6; j_gene: TRBJ1-1; CDR3nt: TGTGCCAGCAGCTTATATGACAGGAACACTGAAGCTTTCTTT; CDR3aa: CASSLYDRNTEAFF
abundance: -; d_gene: -; v_gene: TRBV7-8; j_gene: TRBJ2-4; CDR3nt: TGTGCCAGCAGCCCTGCCAGGGATCCCTTGCTAGCCAAAAACATTCAGTACTTC; CDR3aa: CASSPARDPLLAKNIQYF
abundance: -; d_gene: -; v_gene: TRBV29-1; j_gene: TRBJ1-3; CDR3nt: TGCAGCTCCCAGCTTCTCAGGGATAGCACCATATATTTT; CDR3aa: CSSQLLRDSTIYF
abundance: few; d_gene: -; v_gene: TRBV16; j_gene: TRBJ2-7; CDR3nt: TGTGCCAGCAGCCAATCCGGGAACTCCTACGAGCAGTACTTC; CDR3aa: CASSQSGNSYEQYF
abundance: -; d_gene: TRBD1; v_gene: TRBV12-3/TRBV12-4; j_gene: TRBJ1-4; CDR3nt: TGTGCCAGCAGCCAGGGCCCAGGGGGGGAAAAACTGTTTTTT; CDR3aa: CASSQGPGGEKLFF